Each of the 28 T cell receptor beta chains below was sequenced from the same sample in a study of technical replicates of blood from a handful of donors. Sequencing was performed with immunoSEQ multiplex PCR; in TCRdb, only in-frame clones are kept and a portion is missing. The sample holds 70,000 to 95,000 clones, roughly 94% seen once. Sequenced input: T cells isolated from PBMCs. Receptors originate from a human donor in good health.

The chain's CDR3 is CASREPGFGKQPQHF. The CDR3 DNA is TGTGCCAGCAGGGAGCCGGGGTTCGGAAAGCAGCCCCAGCATTTT. The chain combines TRBV6-6 with TRBJ1-5; no reliable D call. The ends were cut back, 6 bases at V and 7 bases at J, with 19 bases in the middle. This CDR3 is 15 amino acids long. CDR1 MNHNY and CDR2 SVGAGI come from the germline V gene (reference sequence).

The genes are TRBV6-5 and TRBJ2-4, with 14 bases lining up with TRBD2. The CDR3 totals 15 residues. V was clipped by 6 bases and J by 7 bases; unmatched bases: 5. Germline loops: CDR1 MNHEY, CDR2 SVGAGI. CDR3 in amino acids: CASSPGLAGVNIQYF. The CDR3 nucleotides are TGTGCCAGCAGCCCGGGACTAGCGGGAGTTAACATTCAGTACTTC.

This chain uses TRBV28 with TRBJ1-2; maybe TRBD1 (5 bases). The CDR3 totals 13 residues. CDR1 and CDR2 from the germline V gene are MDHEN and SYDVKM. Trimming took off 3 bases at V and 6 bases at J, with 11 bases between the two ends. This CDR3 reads CASSFYQGHGYTF. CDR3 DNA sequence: TGTGCCAGCAGTTTTTATCAGGGCCATGGCTACACCTTC.

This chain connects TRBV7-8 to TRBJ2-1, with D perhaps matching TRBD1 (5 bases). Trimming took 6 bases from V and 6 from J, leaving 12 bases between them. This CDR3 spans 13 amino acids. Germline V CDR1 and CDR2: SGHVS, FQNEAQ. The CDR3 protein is CASRPRGGNEQFF. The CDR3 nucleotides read TGTGCCAGCAGGCCAAGGGGCGGCAATGAGCAGTTCTTC.

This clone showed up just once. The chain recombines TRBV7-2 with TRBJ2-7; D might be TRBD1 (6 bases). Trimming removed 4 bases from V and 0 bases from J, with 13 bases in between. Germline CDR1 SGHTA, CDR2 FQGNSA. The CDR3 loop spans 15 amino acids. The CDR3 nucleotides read TGTGCCAGCAGCTACCGGACAGTTAGCTCCTACGAGCAGTACTTC. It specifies CASSYRTVSSYEQYF.

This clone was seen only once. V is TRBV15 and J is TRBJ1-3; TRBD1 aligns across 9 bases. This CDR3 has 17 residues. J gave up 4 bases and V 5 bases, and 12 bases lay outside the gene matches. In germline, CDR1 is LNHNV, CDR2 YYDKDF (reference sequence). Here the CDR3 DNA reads TGTGCCACCAGCGAAAGGGACAGGGTTCTTTCGGGAAACACCATATATTTT. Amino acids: CATSERDRVLSGNTIYF.

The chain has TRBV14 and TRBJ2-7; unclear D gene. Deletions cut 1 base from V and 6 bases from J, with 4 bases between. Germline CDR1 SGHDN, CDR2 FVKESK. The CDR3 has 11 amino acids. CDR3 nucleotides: TGTGCCAGCAGCCAAGGTCGCGAGCAGTACTTC. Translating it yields CASSQGREQYF.

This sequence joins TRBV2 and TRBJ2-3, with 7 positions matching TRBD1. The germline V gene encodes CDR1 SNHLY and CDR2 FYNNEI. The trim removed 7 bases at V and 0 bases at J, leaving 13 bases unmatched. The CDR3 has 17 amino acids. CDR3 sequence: CASTLGLDRESTDTQYF. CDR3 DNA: TGTGCCAGCACCCTAGGTCTTGACAGGGAAAGCACAGATACGCAGTATTTT.

The CDR3, as DNA: TGTGCCAGCAGTTACCAGGGTTCCGGCACTGAAGCTTTCTTT. Translated, it gives CASSYQGSGTEAFF. The chain carries TRBV6-5 and TRBJ1-1; tentative D call: TRBD1 (5 bases). The CDR3 runs 14 residues. Germline V lookup: CDR1 MNHEY, CDR2 SVGAGI. Trimming cost V 2 bases and J 4 bases, with 11 bases left between them.

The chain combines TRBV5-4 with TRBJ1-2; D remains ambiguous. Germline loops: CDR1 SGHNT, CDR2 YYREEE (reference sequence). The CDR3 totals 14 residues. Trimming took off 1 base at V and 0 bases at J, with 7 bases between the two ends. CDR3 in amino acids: CASSLSTANYGYTF. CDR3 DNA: TGTGCCAGCAGCTTGTCCACAGCTAACTATGGCTACACCTTC.

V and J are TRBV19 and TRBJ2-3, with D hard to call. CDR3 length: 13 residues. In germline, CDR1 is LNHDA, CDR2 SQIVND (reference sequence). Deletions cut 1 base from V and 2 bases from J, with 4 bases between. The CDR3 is CASSIGDTDTQYF. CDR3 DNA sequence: TGTGCCAGTAGTATAGGAGACACAGATACGCAGTATTTT.

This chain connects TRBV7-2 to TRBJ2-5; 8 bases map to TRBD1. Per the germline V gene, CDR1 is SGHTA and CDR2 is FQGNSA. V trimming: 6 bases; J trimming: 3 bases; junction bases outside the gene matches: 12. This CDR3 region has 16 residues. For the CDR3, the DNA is TGTGCCAGCAGATTTAGCGCACGACAGGGGAAAGAGACCCAGTACTTC. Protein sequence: CASRFSARQGKETQYF.

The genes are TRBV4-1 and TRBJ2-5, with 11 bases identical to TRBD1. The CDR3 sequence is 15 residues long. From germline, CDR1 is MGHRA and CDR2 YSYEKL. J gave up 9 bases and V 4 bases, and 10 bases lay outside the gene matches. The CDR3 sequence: CASSPRDRGDLAQYF. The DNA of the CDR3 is TGCGCCAGCAGCCCCCGGGACAGGGGGGATCTAGCCCAGTACTTC.

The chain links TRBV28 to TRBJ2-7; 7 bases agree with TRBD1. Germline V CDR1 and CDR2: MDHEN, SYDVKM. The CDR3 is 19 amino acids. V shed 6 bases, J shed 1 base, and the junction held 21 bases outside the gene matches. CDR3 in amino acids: CASSTKTGTDEIGSYEQYF. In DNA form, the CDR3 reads TGTGCCAGCAGCACTAAAACCGGGACAGACGAGATCGGGTCCTACGAGCAGTACTTC.

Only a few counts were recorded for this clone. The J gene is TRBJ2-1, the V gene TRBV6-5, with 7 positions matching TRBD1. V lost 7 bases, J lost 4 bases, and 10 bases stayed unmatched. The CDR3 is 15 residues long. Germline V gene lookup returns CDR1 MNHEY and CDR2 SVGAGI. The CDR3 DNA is TGTGCCAGCACCACGACAGGGAATAAATACAATGAGCAGTTCTTC. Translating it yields CASTTTGNKYNEQFF.

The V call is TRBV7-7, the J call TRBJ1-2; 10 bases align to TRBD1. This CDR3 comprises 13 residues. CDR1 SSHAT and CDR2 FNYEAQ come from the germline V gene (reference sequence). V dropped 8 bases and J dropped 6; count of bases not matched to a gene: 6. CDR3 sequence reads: CASPGTGAHGYTF. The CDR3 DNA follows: TGTGCCAGCCCGGGGACAGGGGCCCATGGCTACACCTTC.

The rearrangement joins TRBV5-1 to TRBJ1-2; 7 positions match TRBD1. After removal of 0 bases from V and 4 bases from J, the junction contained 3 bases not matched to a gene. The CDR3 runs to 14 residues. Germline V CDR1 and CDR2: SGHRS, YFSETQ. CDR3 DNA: TGCGCCAGCAGCTTGGCAGGGGACAGCTATGGCTACACCTTC. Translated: CASSLAGDSYGYTF.

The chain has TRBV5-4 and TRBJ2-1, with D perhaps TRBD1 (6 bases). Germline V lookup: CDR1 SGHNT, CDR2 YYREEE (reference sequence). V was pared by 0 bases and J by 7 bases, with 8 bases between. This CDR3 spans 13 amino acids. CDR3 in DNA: TGTGCCAGCAGCTTGGACAGGGTAAATGAGCAGTTCTTC. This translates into CASSLDRVNEQFF.

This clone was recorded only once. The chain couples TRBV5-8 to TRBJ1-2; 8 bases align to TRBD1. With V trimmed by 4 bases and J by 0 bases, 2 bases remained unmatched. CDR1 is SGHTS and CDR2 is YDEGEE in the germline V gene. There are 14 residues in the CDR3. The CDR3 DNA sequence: TGTGCCAGCAGCCGGGACAGGCCTAACTATGGCTACACCTTC. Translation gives CASSRDRPNYGYTF.

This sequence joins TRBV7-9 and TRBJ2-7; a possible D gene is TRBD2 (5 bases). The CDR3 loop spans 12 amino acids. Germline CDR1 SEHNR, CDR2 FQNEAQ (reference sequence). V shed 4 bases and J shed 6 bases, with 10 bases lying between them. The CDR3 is CASSSVGGEQYF. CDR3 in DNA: TGTGCCAGCAGCTCAGTTGGAGGCGAGCAGTACTTC.

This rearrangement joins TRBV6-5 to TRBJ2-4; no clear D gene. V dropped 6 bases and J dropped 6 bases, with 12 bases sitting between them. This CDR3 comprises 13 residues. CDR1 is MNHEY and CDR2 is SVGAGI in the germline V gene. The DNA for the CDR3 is TGTGCCAGCAGAGAAGACATCTCAAACATTCAGTACTTC. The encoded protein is CASREDISNIQYF.

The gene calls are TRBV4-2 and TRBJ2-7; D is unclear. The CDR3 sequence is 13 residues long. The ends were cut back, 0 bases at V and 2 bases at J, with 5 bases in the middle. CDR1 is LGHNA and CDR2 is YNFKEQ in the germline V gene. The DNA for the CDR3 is TGTGCCAGCAGCCAAGATGCGACCTACGAGCAGTACTTC. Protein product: CASSQDATYEQYF.

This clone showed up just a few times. This CDR3 reads CASRTSLDNEQFF. The CDR3 DNA follows: TGTGCCAGCAGGACTAGCCTCGACAATGAGCAGTTCTTC. This chain connects TRBV6-5 to TRBJ2-1, with 7 bases fitting TRBD2. The CDR3 spans 13 residues. V gave up 6 bases and J gave up 5 bases; unmatched junction bases: 4. Germline V gene sequence: CDR1 MNHEY, CDR2 SVGAGI.

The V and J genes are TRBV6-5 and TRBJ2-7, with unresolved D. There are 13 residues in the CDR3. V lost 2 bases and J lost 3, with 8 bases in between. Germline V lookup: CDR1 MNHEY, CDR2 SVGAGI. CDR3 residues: CASSYESDYEQYF. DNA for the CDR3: TGTGCCAGCAGTTACGAGTCTGACTACGAGCAGTACTTC.

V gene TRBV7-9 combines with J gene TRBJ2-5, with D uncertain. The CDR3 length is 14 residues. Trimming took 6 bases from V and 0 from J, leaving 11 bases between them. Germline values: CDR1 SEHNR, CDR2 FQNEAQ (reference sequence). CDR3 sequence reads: CASRPTSNQETQYF. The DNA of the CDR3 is TGTGCCAGCAGGCCAACATCAAACCAAGAGACCCAGTACTTC.

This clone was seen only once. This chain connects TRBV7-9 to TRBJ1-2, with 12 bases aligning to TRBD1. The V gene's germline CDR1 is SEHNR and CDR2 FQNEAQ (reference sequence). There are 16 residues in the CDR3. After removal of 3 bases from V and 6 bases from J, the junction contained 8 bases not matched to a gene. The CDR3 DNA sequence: TGTGCCAGCAGCTTGGGGACAGGGGGCACAGAGGATGGCTACACCTTC. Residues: CASSLGTGGTEDGYTF. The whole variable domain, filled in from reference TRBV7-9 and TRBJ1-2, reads DTGVSQNPRHKITKRGQNVTFRCDPISEHNRLYWYRQTLGQGPEFLTYFQNEAQLEKSRLLSDRFSAERPKGSFSTLEIQRTEQGDSAMYLCASSLGTGGTEDGYTFGSGTRLTVV.

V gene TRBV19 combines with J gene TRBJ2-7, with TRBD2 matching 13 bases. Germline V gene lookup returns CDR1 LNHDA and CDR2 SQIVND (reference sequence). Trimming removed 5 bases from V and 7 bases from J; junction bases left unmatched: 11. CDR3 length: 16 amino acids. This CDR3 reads CASSPGTSGTLKEQYF. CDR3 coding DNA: TGTGCCAGTAGTCCTGGGACTAGCGGGACGTTGAAGGAGCAGTACTTC.

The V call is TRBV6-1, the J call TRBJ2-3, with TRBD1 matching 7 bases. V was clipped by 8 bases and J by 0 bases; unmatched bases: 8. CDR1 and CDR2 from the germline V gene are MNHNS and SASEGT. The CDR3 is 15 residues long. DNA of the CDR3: TGTGCCAGCTACAGGGGCAGCGCTAGCACAGATACGCAGTATTTT. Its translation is CASYRGSASTDTQYF.